The 11 T cell receptor beta chains listed next were all sequenced from one sample in a study of sequential checkpoint blockade in melanoma. Sequenced by immunoSEQ multiplex PCR; TCRdb stores in-frame clones only, minus some. Among 5,000 to 6,500 clones listed, approximately 21% were seen once. The treatment is: randomized to nivolumab then ipilimumab (arm A) or the reverse (arm B). Source: tumor tissue (inferred from file names), taken from a patient given nivolumab and ipilimumab in sequence. The receptors come from a human donor with melanoma.

This sequence joins TRBV19 and TRBJ1-5; no clear D gene. Germline V gene lookup returns CDR1 LNHDA and CDR2 SQIVND (reference sequence). Trimming removed 3 bases from V and 4 bases from J, with 7 bases in between. CDR3 length: 13 amino acids. The CDR3 nucleotides are TGTGCCAGTAGTATTGGGATTAATCAGCCCCAGCATTTT. Amino acids: CASSIGINQPQHF. The variable domain in full, with the rest retrieved from reference TRBV19 and TRBJ1-5, is DGGITQSPKYLFRKEGQNVTLSCEQNLNHDAMYWYRQDPGQGLRLIYYSQIVNDFQKGDIAEGYSVSREKKESFPLTVTSAQKNPTAFYLCASSIGINQPQHFGDGTRLSIL.

This clone is classed as medium-sized. The chain links TRBV6-8 to TRBJ2-7, with D unclear. The V end lost 5 bases, the J end lost 0 bases, and 11 bases lay between the germline ends. The CDR3 sequence is 14 residues long. Germline values: CDR1 MNHGY, CDR2 SAAAGT. CDR3 nucleotide sequence: TGTGCCAGCAGTGATTTGAAAGGCTCCTACGAGCAGTACTTC. It translates to CASSDLKGSYEQYF.

The chain joins TRBV19 to TRBJ2-4; D possibly uses TRBD1 or TRBD2 (5 bases each). The CDR3 contains 13 residues. Germline V gene lookup returns CDR1 LNHDA and CDR2 SQIVND (reference sequence). V was cut by 7 bases and J by 9 bases, with 16 bases left in between. CDR3 DNA sequence: TGTGCCAGTAACCCTAGCCTCGGGGCCATTCAGTACTTC. It specifies CASNPSLGAIQYF.

This clone is medium-sized within its sample. The chain couples TRBV14 to TRBJ1-1, with TRBD1 as a possible D gene (6 bases). Germline lookup yields CDR1 SGHDN and CDR2 FVKESK. V was shortened by 0 bases and J by 11 bases, with 13 bases between the two germline ends. This CDR3 has 13 residues. The CDR3: CASSQEGAPYAFF. CDR3 nucleotides: TGTGCCAGCAGCCAAGAGGGGGCACCTTACGCTTTCTTT.

The chain joins TRBV6-8 to TRBJ1-3; a possible D gene is TRBD1 (5 bases). The germline V and J ends were trimmed by 5 bases and 4 bases, with 9 bases remaining between them. Germline V gene data show CDR1 as MNHGY and CDR2 as SAAAGT. The CDR3 is made up of 13 amino acids. The CDR3, as DNA: TGTGCCAGCAGTGAGGGGCGAGGAAACACCATATATTTT. Translating gives CASSEGRGNTIYF.

This clone is medium-sized within its sample. The chain combines TRBV11-3 with TRBJ1-6, with TRBD1 identical over 7 bases. This CDR3 is built from 15 residues. Germline V CDR1 and CDR2: SGHNT, YENEEA. The trim removed 6 bases at V and 4 bases at J, leaving 6 bases unmatched. This CDR3 reads CASRRQGFYNSPLHF. The CDR3 DNA reads as TGTGCCAGCAGGCGACAGGGATTTTATAATTCACCCCTCCACTTT.

In this sample, this clone is medium-sized (0.01 to 0.1%). CDR3: CASSVVGNYGYTF. In nucleotides, the CDR3 is TGTGCCAGCAGCGTAGTTGGGAACTATGGCTACACCTTC. This chain connects TRBV9 to TRBJ1-2; no definite D call. CDR1 and CDR2 from the germline V gene are SGDLS and YYNGEE. V was cut by 0 bases and J by 2 bases, with 5 bases left in between. This CDR3 region has 13 residues.

The J gene is TRBJ2-7, the V gene TRBV9; possibly TRBD1 or TRBD2 for D (7 bases each). Trimming left V 0 bases short and J 1 base short, with 20 bases between. Germline CDR1 reads SGDLS; CDR2 reads YYNGEE. The CDR3 has 18 residues. The CDR3 bases are TGTGCCAGCAGCGTAGAGGTAGGGGGCCTAGCGGTTTCCTACGAGCAGTACTTC. This gives the protein CASSVEVGGLAVSYEQYF.

This clone turned up a few times. The V call is TRBV23-1, the J call TRBJ1-1; 8 bases line up with TRBD1. TRBV23-1 carries the ORF label, with uncertain function. This CDR3 comprises 17 residues. The J segment lost 5 bases and the V segment lost 6 bases, leaving 17 bases of the junction unmatched. The CDR3 DNA reads TGCGCCAGCAGCCAAGATACCTTTGTACAGGGGGGAACTGAAGCTTTCTTT. This translates into CASSQDTFVQGGTEAFF.

V and J are TRBV6-8 and TRBJ2-4, with 10 bases fitting TRBD2. The trim removed 5 bases at V and 5 bases at J, leaving 3 bases unmatched. Germline CDR1 is MNHGY and CDR2 is SAAAGT. The CDR3 totals 14 residues. The CDR3 coding sequence is TGTGCCAGCAGTCCCGGGACTAGCGAAAACATTCAGTACTTC. Encoded protein: CASSPGTSENIQYF.

CDR3 nucleotides: TGCAGCGTTGGAGGGACGGTCTGGGGCTACACCTTC. As protein: CSVGGTVWGYTF. J is TRBJ1-2 and V is TRBV29-1; D might be TRBD1 (5 bases). Trimming pared 4 bases from V and 8 bases from J, leaving 14 bases between. Germline V gives CDR1 SQVTM, CDR2 ANQGSEA. The CDR3 runs 12 residues.